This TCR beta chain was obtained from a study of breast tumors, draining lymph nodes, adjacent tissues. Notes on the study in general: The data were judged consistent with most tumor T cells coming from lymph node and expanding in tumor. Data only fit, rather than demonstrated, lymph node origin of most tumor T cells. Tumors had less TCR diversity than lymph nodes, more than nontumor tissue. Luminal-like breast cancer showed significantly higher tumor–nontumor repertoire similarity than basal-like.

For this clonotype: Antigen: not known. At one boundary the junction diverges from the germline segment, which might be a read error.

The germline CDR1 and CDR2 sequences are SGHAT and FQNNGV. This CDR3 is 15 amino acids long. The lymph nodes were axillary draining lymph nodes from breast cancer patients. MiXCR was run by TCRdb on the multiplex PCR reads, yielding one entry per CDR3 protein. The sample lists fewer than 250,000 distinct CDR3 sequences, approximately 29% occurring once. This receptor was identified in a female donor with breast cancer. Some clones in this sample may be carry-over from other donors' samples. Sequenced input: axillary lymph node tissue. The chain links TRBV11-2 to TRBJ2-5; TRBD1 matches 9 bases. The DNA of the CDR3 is TGTGCCAGCAGCTTAGCGGGACAGGGTCAAGGGACCCAGTACTTC. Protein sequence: CASSLAGQGQGTQYF.